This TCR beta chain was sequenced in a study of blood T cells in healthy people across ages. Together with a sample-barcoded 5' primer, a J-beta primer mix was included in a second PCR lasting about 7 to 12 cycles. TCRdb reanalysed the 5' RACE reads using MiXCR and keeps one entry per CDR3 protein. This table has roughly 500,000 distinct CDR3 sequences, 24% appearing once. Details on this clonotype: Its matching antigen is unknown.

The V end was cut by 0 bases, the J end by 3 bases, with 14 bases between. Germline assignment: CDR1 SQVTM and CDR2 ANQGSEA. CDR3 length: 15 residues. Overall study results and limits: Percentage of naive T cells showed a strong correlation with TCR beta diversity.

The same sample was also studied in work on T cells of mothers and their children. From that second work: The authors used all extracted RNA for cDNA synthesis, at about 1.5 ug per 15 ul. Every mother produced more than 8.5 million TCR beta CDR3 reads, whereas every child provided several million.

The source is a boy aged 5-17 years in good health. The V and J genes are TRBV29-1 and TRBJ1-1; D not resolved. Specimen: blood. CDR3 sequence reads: CSVEERRVGDTEAFF. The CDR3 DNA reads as TGCAGCGTTGAAGAGAGGCGGGTAGGAGACACTGAAGCTTTCTTT.